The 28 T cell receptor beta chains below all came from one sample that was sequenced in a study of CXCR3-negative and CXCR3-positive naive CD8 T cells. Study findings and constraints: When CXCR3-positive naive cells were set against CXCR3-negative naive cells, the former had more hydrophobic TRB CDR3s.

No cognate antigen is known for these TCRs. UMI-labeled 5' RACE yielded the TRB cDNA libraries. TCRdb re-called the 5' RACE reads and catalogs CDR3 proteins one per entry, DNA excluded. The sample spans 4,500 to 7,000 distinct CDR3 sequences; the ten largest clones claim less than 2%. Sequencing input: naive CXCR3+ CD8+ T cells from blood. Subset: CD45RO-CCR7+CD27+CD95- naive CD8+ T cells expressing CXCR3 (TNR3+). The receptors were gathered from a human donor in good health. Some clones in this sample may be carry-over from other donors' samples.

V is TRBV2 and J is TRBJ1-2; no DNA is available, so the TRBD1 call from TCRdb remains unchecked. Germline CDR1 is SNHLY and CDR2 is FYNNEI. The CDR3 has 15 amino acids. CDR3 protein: CASSPGPLKLYGYTF.

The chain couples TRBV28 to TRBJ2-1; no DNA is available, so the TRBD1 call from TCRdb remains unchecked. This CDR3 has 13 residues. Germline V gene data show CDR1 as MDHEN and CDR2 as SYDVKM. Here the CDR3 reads CASSHRGPNEQFF. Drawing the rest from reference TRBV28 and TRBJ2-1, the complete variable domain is DVKVTQSSRYLVKRTGEKVFLECVQDMDHENMFWYRQDPGLGLRLIYFSYDVKMKEKGDIPEGYSVSREKKERFSLILESASTNQTSMYLCASSHRGPNEQFFGPGTRLTVL.

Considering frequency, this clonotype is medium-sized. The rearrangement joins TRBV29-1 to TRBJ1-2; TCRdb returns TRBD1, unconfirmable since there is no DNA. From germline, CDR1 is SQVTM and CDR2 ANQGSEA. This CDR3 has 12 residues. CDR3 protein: CSVEGDRVGYTF.

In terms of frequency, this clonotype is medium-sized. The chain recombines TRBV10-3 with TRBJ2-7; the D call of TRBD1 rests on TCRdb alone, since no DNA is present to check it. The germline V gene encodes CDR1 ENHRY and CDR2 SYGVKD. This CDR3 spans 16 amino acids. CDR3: CAISDLHRDRDYEQYF.

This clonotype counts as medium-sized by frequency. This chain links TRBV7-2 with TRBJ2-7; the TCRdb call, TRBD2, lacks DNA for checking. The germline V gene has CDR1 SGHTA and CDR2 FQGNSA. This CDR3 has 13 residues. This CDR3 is CASSRGTFYEQYF.

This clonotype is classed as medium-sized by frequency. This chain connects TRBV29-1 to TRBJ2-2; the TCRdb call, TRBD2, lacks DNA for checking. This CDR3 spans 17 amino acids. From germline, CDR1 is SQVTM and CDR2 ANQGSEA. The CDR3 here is CSDPKRTSGSETGELFF.

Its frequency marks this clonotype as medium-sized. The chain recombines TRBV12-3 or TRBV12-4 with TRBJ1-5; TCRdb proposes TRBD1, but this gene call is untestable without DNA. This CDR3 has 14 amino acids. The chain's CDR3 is CASSGTIRNQPQHF.

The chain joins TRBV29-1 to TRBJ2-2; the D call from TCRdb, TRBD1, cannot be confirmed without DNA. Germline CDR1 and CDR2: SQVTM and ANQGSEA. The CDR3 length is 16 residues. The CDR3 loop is CSVESFGRGGAGELFF.

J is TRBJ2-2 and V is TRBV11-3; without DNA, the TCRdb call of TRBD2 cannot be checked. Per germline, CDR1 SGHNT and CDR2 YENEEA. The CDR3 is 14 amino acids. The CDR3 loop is CASSPSPGTGELFF.

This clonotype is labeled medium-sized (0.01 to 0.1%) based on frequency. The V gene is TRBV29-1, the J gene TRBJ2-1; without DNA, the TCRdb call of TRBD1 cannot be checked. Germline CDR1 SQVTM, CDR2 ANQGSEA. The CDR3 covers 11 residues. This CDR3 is CSVDRGGEQFF.

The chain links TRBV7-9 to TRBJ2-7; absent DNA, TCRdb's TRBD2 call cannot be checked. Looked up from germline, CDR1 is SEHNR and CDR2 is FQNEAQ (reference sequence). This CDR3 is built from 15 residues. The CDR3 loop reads CASSTRRDGSYEQYF.

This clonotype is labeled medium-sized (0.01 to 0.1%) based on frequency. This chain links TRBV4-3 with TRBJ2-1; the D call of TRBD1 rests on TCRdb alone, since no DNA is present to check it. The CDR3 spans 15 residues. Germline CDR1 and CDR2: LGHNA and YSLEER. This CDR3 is CASSEGQFIYNEQFF.

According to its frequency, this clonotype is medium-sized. The CDR3 sequence: CASTGLAGYPNDEQYF. This chain connects TRBV5-1 to TRBJ2-7; without DNA, the TCRdb call of TRBD2 cannot be checked. The CDR3 loop spans 16 amino acids. CDR1 is SGHRS, CDR2 YFSETQ, per germline.

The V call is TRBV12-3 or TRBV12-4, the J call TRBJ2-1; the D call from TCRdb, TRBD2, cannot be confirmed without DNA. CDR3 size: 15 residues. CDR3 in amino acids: CASSFRLGIQNEQFF.

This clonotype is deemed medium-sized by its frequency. The CDR3 sequence: CASSERGVVSTEAFF. V is TRBV25-1 and J is TRBJ1-1. This CDR3 has 15 residues. Germline-derived CDR1 and CDR2 are MGHDK and SYGVNS.

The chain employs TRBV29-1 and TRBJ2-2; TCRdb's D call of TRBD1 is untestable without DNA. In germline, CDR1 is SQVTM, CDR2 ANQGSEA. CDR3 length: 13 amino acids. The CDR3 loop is CSVGTVNTGELFF.

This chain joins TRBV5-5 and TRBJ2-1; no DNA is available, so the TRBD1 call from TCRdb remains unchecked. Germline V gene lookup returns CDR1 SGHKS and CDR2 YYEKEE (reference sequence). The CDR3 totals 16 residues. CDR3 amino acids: CASSFPGGDSYNEQFF.

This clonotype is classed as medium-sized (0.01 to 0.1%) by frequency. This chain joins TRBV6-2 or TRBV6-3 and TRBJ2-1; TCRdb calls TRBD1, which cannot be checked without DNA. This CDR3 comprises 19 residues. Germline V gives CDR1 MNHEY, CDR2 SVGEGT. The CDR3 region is CASSTQDRGGKSSYNEQFF.

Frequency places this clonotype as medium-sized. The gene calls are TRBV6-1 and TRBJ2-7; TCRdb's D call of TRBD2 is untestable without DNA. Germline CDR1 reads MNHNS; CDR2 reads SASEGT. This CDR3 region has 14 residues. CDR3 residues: CATEAGMASYEQYF.

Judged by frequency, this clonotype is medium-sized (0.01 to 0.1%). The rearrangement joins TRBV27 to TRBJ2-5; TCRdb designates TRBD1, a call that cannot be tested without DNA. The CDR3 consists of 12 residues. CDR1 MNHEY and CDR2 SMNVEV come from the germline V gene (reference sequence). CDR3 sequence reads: CASRGQWETQYF.

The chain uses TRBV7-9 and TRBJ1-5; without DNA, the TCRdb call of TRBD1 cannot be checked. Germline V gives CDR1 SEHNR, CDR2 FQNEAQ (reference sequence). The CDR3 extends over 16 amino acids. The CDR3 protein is CASSLGQGVGNQPQHF.

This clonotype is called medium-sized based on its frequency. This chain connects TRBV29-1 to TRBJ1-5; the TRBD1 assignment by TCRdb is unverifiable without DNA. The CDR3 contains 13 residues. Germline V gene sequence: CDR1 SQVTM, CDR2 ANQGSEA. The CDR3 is CSVVTGDYQPQHF.

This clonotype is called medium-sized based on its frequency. The CDR3 loop is CASSLGSKTEAFF. The chain links TRBV9 to TRBJ1-1. In germline, CDR1 is SGDLS, CDR2 YYNGEE. CDR3 size: 13 residues.

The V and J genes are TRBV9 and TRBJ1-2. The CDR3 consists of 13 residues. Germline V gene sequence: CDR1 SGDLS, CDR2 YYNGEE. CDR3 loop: CASSVLGNYGYTF.

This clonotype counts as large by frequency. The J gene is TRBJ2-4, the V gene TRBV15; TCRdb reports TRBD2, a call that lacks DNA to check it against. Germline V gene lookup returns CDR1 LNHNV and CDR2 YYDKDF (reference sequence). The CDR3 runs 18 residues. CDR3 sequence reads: CATSITARLAGGWDIQYF.

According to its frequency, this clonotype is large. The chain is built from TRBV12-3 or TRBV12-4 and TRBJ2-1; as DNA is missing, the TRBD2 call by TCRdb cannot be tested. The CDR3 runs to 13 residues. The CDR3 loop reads CASSGLAKGEQFF.

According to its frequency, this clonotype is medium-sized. The CDR3 loop reads CASSLLVATDYTGELFF. The chain has TRBV5-1 and TRBJ2-2; TCRdb selects TRBD1, and the lack of DNA leaves this call unchecked. In germline, CDR1 is SGHRS, CDR2 YFSETQ. The CDR3 length is 17 residues.

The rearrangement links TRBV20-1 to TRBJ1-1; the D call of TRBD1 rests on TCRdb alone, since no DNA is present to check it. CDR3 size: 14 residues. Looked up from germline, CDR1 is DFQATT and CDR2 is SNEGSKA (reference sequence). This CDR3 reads CSARIKGLDTEAFF.